The subject of this entry is one TCR beta chain. The data originate from a study of blood T cell repertoires in COVID-19. The method was immunoSEQ multiplex PCR; TCRdb's version includes in-frame clones alone and lacks a portion of them. In the table there are hundreds of thousands of clones, about 90% of which are singletons. The ends lost 2 bases at V and 10 bases at J; junction bases unmatched: 26. The CDR3 contains 20 residues. Germline assignment: CDR1 MGHRA and CDR2 YSYEKL. The sample consisted of peripheral blood. The source of this sequence is a woman in her fifties or sixties with COVID-19, enrolled during active disease. The chain has TRBV4-1 and TRBJ2-1; 7 bases line up with TRBD1. CDR3 sequence reads: CASSQPTPGQSFSWLQEQFF. The CDR3 nucleotides read TGCGCCAGCAGCCAACCCACTCCGGGACAGTCCTTTTCGTGGTTGCAGGAGCAGTTCTTC.